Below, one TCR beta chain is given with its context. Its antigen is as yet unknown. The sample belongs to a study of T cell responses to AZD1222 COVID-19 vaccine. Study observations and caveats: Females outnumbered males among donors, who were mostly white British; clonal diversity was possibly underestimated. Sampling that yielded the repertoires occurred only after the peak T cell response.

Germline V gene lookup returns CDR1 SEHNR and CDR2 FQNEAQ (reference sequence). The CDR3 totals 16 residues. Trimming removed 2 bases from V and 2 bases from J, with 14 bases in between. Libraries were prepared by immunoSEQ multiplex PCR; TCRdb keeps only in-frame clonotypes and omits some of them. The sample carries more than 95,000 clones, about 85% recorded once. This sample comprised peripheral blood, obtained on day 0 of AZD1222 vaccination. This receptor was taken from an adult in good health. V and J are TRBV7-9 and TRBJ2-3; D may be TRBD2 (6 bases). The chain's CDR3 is CASSLLMRGTTDTQYF. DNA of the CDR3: TGTGCCAGCAGCTTACTTATGCGGGGCACCACAGATACGCAGTATTTT.